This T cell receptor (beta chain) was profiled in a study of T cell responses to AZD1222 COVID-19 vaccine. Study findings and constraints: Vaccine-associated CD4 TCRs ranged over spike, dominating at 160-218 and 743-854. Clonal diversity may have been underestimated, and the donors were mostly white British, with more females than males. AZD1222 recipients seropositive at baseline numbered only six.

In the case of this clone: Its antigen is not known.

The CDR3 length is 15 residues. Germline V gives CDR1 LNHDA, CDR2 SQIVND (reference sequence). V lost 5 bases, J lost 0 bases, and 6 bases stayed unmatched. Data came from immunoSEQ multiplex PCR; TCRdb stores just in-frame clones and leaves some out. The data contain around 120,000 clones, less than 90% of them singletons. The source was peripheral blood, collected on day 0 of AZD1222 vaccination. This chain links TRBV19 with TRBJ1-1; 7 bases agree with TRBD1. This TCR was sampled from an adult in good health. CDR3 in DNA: TGTGCCAGTAGTCGGGACAGTAATTTGAACACTGAAGCTTTCTTT. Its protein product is CASSRDSNLNTEAFF. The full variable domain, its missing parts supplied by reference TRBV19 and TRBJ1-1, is DGGITQSPKYLFRKEGQNVTLSCEQNLNHDAMYWYRQDPGQGLRLIYYSQIVNDFQKGDIAEGYSVSREKKESFPLTVTSAQKNPTAFYLCASSRDSNLNTEAFFGQGTRLTVV.